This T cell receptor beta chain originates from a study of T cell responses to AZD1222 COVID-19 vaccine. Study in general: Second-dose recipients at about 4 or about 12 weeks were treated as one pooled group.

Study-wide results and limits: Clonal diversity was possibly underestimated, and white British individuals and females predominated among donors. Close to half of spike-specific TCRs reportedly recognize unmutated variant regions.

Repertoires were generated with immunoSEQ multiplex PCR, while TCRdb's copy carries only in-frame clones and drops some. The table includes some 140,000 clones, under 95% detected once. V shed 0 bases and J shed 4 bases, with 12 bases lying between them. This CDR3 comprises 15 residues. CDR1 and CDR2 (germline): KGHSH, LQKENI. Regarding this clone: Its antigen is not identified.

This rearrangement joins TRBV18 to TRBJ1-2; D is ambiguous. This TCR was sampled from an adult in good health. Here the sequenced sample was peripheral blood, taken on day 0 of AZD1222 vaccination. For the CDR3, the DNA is TGTGCCAGCTCACCACCGATATACATTCCCTATGGCTACACCTTC. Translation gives CASSPPIYIPYGYTF.